This T cell receptor (beta chain) came from a study of control samples from healthy donors and cancer patients. CDR3 length: 16 amino acids. J gave up 4 bases and V 6 bases, and 7 bases lay outside the gene matches. From germline, CDR1 is MRHNA and CDR2 SNTAGT. Sequencing used immunoSEQ multiplex PCR; TCRdb keeps in-frame clones, though not all of them. The sample carries about 170,000 clones, 90% to 95% recorded once. The clonotype originates from a young woman in good health. The V call is TRBV6-4, the J call TRBJ2-1; TRBD2 matches 12 bases. Sequencing was performed on blood. The CDR3 coding sequence is TGTGCCAGCAGACCGCTAGCGGGAGGGGATTACAATGAGCAGTTCTTC. Its translation is CASRPLAGGDYNEQFF.